A single sample gave rise to the 7 T cell receptor beta chains below, sequenced in a study of cytomegalovirus exposure and HLA in healthy donors. Primers included in the PCR were 60 Vbeta and 13 Jbeta primers. This table comes from immunoSEQ multiplex PCR, and its TCRdb copy is limited to in-frame clones, with some not included. Of around 130,000 clones in the sample, about two thirds are singletons; the top ten hold about 2.4%. The sequenced material came from PBMCs. The receptors here all came from a woman aged 55-69 years in good health and CMV-seropositive.

The V call is TRBV25-1, the J call TRBJ1-1; D remains ambiguous. V dropped 3 bases and J dropped 0 bases, with 8 bases sitting between them. This CDR3 region has 14 residues. In germline, CDR1 is MGHDK, CDR2 SYGVNS. The CDR3: CASSEARLNTEAFF. CDR3 nucleotides: TGTGCCAGCAGTGAGGCCAGATTGAACACTGAAGCTTTCTTT.

The chain carries TRBV11-2 and TRBJ1-4; D not certain. CDR3 length equals 18 residues. Germline CDR1 SGHAT, CDR2 FQNNGV. Trimming cost V 9 bases and J 5 bases, with 28 bases left between them. CDR3 loop: CARPIESGLKSYNEKLFF. DNA of the CDR3: TGTGCCAGACCCATAGAGTCAGGACTCAAGTCTTACAATGAAAAACTGTTTTTT.

This sequence joins TRBV21-1 and TRBJ1-1. TRBV21-1 is an annotated pseudogene. The CDR3 extends over 16 amino acids. The CDR3 DNA sequence: TGTGCCAGCAGCCAGAGGGCCTCTGAGGGAAATAGTGAAGCTTTCTTT. Translated, it gives CASSQRASEGNSEAFF.

In this sample, this clone turned up a few times. The gene calls are TRBV5-1 and TRBJ2-5; a possible D gene is TRBD2 (5 bases). The CDR3 is 15 amino acids. Germline V gene data show CDR1 as SGHRS and CDR2 as YFSETQ. The ends were cut back, 4 bases at V and 5 bases at J, with 18 bases in the middle. The CDR3 protein is CASSPNGEGWETQYF. The CDR3 bases are TGCGCCAGCAGCCCCAATGGAGAGGGATGGGAGACCCAGTACTTC.

The rearrangement uses TRBV7-9 and TRBJ2-1, with 12 bases that match TRBD2. The V and J ends lost 7 bases and 9 bases, in that order; junction bases with no gene match: 10. The CDR3 totals 15 residues. Germline CDR1 SEHNR, CDR2 FQNEAQ (reference sequence). CDR3 coding DNA: TGTGCCAGCACCCTTAGGACTAGCGGGGCTGCTGAGCAGTTCTTC. It translates to CASTLRTSGAAEQFF.

This clone appeared once. The genes are TRBV6-6 and TRBJ1-1; TRBD1 might be the D (5 bases). The germline V gene has CDR1 MNHNY and CDR2 SVGAGI (reference sequence). Trimming cost V 3 bases and J 4 bases, with 15 bases left between them. This CDR3 is built from 15 residues. The CDR3 sequence: CASSYNTAGGTEAFF. Here the CDR3 DNA reads TGTGCCAGCAGTTATAACACCGCGGGGGGCACTGAAGCTTTCTTT.

This chain joins TRBV28 and TRBJ1-1; D perhaps matches TRBD1 (6 bases). This CDR3 spans 14 amino acids. Per germline, CDR1 MDHEN and CDR2 SYDVKM. V dropped 1 base and J dropped 5 bases, with 11 bases sitting between them. The CDR3 sequence: CASSLSTGKTEAFF. CDR3 bases: TGTGCCAGCAGTTTATCTACAGGGAAGACTGAAGCTTTCTTT.